Listed here are 7 T cell receptor beta chains from one sample, sequenced in a study of beta chain features in type 1 diabetes. Every bit of the isolated RNA underwent reverse transcription, so sequencing read expressed TCRB transcripts. Profiling relied on immunoSEQ multiplex PCR, and the TCRdb table lists in-frame clones only, not all of them. Here the sample spans about 410,000 clones, over 11% being singletons. Sequencing was done on a sample of naive CD4+ T cells from blood. The receptors derive from a man aged 25-45 years in good health.

V gene TRBV6-5 combines with J gene TRBJ2-3; the match to TRBD2 covers 10 bases. Looked up from germline, CDR1 is MNHEY and CDR2 is SVGAGI. The CDR3 sequence is 16 residues long. V lost 2 bases to trimming and J lost 5 bases; unmatched junction nucleotides: 7. The CDR3 DNA reads TGTGCCAGCAGTTACCGAAAAGCGGGAGGGCAAGATACGCAGTATTTT. Translated, it gives CASSYRKAGGQDTQYF.

The chain carries TRBV5-4 and TRBJ2-6; maybe TRBD1 (6 bases). The CDR3 sequence is 15 residues long. CDR1 is SGHNT and CDR2 is YYREEE in the germline V gene (reference sequence). V lost 5 bases, J lost 4 bases, and 13 bases lay in between. The CDR3 region has the DNA TGTGCCAGCAGTTACAGGGTGGGAGGGGCCAACGTCCTGACTTTC. This translates into CASSYRVGGANVLTF. Using reference TRBV5-4 and TRBJ2-6 for the parts outside the CDR3, the full variable domain is ETGVTQSPTHLIKTRGQQVTLRCSSQSGHNTVSWYQQALGQGPQFIFQYYREEENGRGNFPPRFSGLQFPNYSSELNVNALELDDSALYLCASSYRVGGANVLTFGAGSRLTVL.

The V gene is TRBV30, the J gene TRBJ2-3; a possible D gene is TRBD2 (6 bases). V shed 5 bases and J shed 0 bases, with 21 bases lying between them. The CDR3 loop spans 17 amino acids. The germline CDR1 and CDR2 sequences are GTSNPN and SVGIG (reference sequence). CDR3 sequence: CAWVGGSRIASTDTQYF. The DNA for the CDR3 is TGTGCCTGGGTGGGAGGTTCCCGAATTGCTAGCACAGATACGCAGTATTTT.

There are a few counts of this clone. The chain uses TRBV9 and TRBJ2-5; perhaps TRBD2 as D (6 bases). The CDR3 loop spans 15 amino acids. Germline V lookup: CDR1 SGDLS, CDR2 YYNGEE. V shed 0 bases and J shed 4 bases, with 13 bases lying between them. CDR3 amino acids: CASSVEDYRLETQYF. The CDR3 nucleotides read TGTGCCAGCAGCGTAGAGGACTATCGTCTAGAGACCCAGTACTTC.

The genes are TRBV28 and TRBJ2-7, with 9 bases matching TRBD2. With V trimmed by 0 bases and J by 1 base, 4 bases remained unmatched. Per germline, CDR1 MDHEN and CDR2 SYDVKM. The CDR3 is 16 amino acids. Here the CDR3 DNA reads TGTGCCAGCAGTTTATGGAGCGGGGGGCTGTCCTACGAGCAGTACTTC. Amino acids: CASSLWSGGLSYEQYF.

This rearrangement joins TRBV6-5 to TRBJ2-7, with TRBD2 matching over 10 bases. Germline CDR1 is MNHEY and CDR2 is SVGAGI. The CDR3 length is 14 residues. V shed 6 bases, J shed 7 bases, and the junction held 9 bases outside the gene matches. For the CDR3, the DNA is TGTGCCAGCAGCCGGACGGGACTAGCGTTAGAGCAGTACGTC. This gives the protein CASSRTGLALEQYV.

This clone has only a few counts. The chain links TRBV2 to TRBJ2-5; 7 positions agree with TRBD1. V lost 8 bases to trimming and J lost 2 bases; unmatched junction nucleotides: 8. This CDR3 has 14 amino acids. Germline CDR1 and CDR2: SNHLY and FYNNEI. CDR3: CASRRDSGQETQYF. The DNA for the CDR3 is TGTGCCAGCCGACGGGACAGTGGTCAAGAGACCCAGTACTTC.